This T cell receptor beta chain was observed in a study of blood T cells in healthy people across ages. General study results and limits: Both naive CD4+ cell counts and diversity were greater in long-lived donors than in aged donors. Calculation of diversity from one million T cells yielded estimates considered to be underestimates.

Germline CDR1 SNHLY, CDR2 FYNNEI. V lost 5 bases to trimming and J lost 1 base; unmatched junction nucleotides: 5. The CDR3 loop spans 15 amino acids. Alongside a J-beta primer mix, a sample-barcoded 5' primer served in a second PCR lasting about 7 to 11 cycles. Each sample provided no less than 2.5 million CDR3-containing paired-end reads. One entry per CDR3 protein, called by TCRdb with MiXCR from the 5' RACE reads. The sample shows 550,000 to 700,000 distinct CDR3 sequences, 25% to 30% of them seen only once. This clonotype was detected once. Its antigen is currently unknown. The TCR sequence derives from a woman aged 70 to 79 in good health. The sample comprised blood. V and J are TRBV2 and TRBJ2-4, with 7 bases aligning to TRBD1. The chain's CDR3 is CASSPEGAAKNIQYF. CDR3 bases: TGTGCCAGCAGTCCCGAGGGGGCGGCCAAAAACATTCAGTACTTC.